One T cell receptor (beta chain) is described in this entry. Antigen unknown. The sample comes from a study of cytomegalovirus exposure and HLA in healthy donors. Study context: Researchers found that approximately 85% of some 400 genotyped donors fell within the Caucasian-associated ancestry cluster.

Findings and limits, study-wide: It was likely that a cluster of highly shared sequence variants was a sequencing artifact. The study designated 150 or so TCR beta chains cytomegalovirus-associated. Cytomegalovirus status was reportedly diagnosed by the classifier with high specificity and sensitivity.

PCR employed 60 Vbeta and 13 Jbeta primers. Only in-frame clones appear in the TCRdb table, and some are missing; sequencing was by immunoSEQ multiplex PCR. Of 70,000 or so clones listed, 75% to 90% are singletons. The TCR originated in a woman in her 30s in good health and CMV-seronegative. The specimen was PBMCs.

Here the CDR3 reads CASSQGSTSGRYTDTQYF. The DNA for the CDR3 is TGCGCCAGCAGCCAAGGTAGCACTAGCGGGAGGTACACAGATACGCAGTATTTT. The rearrangement links TRBV4-3 to TRBJ2-3; TRBD2 agrees at 12 bases. The J segment lost 2 bases and the V segment lost 1 base, leaving 7 bases of the junction unmatched. CDR3 size: 18 residues. The germline gives CDR1 LGHNA, CDR2 YSLEER.